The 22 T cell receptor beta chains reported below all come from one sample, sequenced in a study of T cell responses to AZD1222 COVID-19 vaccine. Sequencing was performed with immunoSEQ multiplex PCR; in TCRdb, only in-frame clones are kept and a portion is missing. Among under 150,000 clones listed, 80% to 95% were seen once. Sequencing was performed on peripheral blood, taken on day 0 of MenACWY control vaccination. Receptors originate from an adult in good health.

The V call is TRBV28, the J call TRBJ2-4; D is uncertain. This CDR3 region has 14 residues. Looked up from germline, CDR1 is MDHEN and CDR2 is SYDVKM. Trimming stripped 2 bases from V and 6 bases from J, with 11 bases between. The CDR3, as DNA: TGTGCCAGCAGTTTAACCCCCCCCGGAAACATTCAGTACTTC. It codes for CASSLTPPGNIQYF.

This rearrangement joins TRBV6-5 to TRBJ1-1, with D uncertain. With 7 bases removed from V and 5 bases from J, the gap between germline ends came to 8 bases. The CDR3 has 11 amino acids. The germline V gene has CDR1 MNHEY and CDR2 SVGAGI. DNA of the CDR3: TGTGCCAGCAATGGGAGGACTGAAGCTTTCTTT. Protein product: CASNGRTEAFF.

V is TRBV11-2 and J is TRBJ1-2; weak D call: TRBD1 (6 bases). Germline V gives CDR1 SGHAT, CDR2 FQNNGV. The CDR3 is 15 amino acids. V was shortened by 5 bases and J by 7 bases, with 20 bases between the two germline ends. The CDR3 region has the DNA TGTGCCAGCAGCCCCCTCCGGGGGCGTGGTGCTGGCTACACCTTC. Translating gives CASSPLRGRGAGYTF.

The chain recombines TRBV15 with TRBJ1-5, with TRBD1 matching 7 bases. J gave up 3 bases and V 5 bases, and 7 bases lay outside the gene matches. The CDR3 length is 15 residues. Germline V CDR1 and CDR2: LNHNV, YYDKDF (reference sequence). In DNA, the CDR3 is TGTGCCACCAGCGGGGGAGGGACAGCCAATCAGCCCCAGCATTTT. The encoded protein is CATSGGGTANQPQHF.

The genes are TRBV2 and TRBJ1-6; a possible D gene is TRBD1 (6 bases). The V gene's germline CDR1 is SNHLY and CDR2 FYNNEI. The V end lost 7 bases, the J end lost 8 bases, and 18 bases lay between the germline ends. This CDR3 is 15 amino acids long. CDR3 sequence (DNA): TGTGCCAGCACCAAGCAAGGGGGAGGGGATTCACCCCTCCACTTT. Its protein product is CASTKQGGGDSPLHF.

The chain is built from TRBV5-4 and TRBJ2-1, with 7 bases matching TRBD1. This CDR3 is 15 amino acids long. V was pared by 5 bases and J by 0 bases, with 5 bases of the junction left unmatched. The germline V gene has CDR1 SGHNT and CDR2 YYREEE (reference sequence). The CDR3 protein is CASRGDRGSYNEQFF. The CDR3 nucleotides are TGTGCCAGCAGGGGGGACAGAGGCTCCTACAATGAGCAGTTCTTC.

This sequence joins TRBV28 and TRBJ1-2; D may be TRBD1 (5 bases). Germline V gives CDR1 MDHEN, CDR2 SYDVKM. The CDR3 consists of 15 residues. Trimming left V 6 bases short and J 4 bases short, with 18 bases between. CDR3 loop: CASSSGGGGSYGYTF. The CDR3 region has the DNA TGTGCCAGCAGCAGTGGCGGGGGAGGGAGCTATGGCTACACCTTC.

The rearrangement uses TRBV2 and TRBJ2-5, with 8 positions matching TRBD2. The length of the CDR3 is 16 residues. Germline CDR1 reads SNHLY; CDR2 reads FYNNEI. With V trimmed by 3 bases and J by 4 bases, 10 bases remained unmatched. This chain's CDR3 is CASSDPPGGPGETQYF. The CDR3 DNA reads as TGTGCCAGCAGTGATCCCCCGGGGGGGCCGGGAGAGACCCAGTACTTC.

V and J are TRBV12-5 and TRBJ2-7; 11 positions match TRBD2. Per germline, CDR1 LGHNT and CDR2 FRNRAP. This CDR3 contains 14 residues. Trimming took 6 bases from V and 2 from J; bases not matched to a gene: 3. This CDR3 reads CASGISGGAYEQYF. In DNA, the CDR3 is TGTGCTAGTGGAATTAGCGGGGGGGCCTACGAGCAGTACTTC.

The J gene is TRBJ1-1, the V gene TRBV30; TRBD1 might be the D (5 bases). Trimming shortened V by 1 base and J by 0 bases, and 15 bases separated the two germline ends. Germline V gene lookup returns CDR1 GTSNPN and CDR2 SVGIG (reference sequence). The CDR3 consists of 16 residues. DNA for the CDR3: TGTGCCTGGAGTGGGTACTGGAGGACATTGAACACTGAAGCTTTCTTT. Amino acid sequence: CAWSGYWRTLNTEAFF.

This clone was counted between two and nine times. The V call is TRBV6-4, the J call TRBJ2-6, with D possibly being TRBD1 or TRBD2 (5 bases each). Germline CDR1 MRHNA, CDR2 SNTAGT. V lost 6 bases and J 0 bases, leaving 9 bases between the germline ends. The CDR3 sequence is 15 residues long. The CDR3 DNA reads TGTGCCAGCAGCCCCGGGACCTCTGGGGCCAACGTCCTGACTTTC. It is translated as CASSPGTSGANVLTF.

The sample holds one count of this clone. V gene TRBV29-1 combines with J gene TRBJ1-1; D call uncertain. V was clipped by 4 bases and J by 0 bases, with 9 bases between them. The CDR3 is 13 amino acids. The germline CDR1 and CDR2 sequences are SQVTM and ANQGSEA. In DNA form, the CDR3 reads TGCAGCGTTGTTAAGCCTCTGAACACTGAAGCTTTCTTT. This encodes CSVVKPLNTEAFF. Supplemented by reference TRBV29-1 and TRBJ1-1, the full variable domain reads SAVISQKPSRDICQRGTSLTIQCQVDSQVTMMFWYRQQPGQSLTLIATANQGSEATYESGFVIDKFPISRPNLTFSTLTVSNMSPEDSSIYLCSVVKPLNTEAFFGQGTRLTVV.

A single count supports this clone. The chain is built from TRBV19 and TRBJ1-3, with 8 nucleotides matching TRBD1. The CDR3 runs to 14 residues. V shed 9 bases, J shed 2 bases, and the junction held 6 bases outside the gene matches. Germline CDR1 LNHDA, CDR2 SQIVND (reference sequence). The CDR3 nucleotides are TGTGCCAGCCTCGCCAGGGGGCCTGGAAACACCATATATTTT. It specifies CASLARGPGNTIYF.

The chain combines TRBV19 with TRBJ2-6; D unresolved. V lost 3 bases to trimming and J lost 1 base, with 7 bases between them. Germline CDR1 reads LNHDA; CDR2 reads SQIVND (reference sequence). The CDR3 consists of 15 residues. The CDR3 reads CASSIWASGANVLTF. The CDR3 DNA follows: TGTGCCAGTAGTATTTGGGCTTCTGGGGCCAACGTCCTGACTTTC.

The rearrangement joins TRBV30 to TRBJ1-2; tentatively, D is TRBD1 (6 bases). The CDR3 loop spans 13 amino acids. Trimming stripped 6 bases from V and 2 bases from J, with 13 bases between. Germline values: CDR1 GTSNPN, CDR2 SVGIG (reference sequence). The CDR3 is CACGLGGNYGYTF. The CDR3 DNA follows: TGTGCCTGCGGACTTGGGGGCAACTATGGCTACACCTTC.

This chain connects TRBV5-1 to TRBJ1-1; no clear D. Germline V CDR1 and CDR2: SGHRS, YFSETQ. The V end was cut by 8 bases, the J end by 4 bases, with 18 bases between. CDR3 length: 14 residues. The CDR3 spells CASTVTGTPTEAFF. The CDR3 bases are TGCGCCAGTACCGTAACCGGTACCCCCACTGAAGCTTTCTTT. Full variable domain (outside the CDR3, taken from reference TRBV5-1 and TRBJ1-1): KAGVTQTPRYLIKTRGQQVTLSCSPISGHRSVSWYQQTPGQGLQFLFEYFSETQRNKGNFPGRFSGRQFSNSRSEMNVSTLELGDSALYLCASTVTGTPTEAFFGQGTRLTVV.

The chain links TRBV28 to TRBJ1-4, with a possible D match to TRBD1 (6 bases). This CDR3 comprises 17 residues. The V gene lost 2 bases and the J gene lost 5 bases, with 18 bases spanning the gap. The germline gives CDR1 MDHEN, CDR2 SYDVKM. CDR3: CASSLQTQGIRNEKLFF. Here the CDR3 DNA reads TGTGCCAGCAGTTTACAAACCCAGGGGATTCGCAATGAAAAACTGTTTTTT.

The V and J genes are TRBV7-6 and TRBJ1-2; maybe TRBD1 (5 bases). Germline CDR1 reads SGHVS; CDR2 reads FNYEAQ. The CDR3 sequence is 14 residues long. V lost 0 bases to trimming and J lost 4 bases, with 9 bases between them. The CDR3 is CASSLAQGPYGYTF. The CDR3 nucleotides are TGTGCCAGCAGCTTAGCTCAGGGACCCTATGGCTACACCTTC.

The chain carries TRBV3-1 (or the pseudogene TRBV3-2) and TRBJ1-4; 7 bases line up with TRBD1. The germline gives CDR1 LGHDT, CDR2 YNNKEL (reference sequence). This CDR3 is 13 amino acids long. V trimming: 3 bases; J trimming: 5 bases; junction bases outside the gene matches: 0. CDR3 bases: TGTGCCAGCAGCCAGGGACAGAATGAAAAACTGTTTTTT. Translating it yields CASSQGQNEKLFF.

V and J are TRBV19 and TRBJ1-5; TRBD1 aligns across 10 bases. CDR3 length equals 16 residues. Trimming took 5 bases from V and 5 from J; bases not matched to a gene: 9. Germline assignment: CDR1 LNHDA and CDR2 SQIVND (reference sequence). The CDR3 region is CASSVRQGAGDQPQHF. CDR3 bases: TGTGCCAGTAGTGTTCGACAGGGGGCAGGAGATCAGCCCCAGCATTTT.

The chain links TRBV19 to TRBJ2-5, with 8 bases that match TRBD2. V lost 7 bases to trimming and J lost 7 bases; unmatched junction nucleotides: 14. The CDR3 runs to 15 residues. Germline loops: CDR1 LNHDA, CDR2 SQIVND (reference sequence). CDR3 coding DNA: TGTGCCAGTACCGAGAAAGGTGGGACTAGTCGGACCCAGTACTTC. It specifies CASTEKGGTSRTQYF.

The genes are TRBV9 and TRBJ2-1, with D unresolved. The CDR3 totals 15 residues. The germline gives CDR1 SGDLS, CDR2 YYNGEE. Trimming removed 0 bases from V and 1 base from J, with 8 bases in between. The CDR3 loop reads CASSVGLVSYNEQFF. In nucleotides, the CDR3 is TGTGCCAGCAGCGTAGGCCTAGTTTCCTACAATGAGCAGTTCTTC.